Below, one TCR beta chain is given with its context. The target antigen is unknown. This entry comes from a study of radiation and T cells in renal cell carcinoma. Assay used: immunoSEQ multiplex PCR; TCRdb lists only in-frame clones, some missing. The table has about 130,000 clones, about 88% seen once. Study outcomes and limitations: Top tumor clonotypes rose in blood 2 weeks post-radiation, then contracted.

Sample time point: blood 2 weeks post-SBRT. Treatment defined: 15 Gy SBRT to primary tumor, nephrectomy 4 weeks later. After SBRT, blood was collected at 2 and 4 weeks, plus baseline. The patient's renal cell carcinoma had clear cell pathology. The CDR3 extends over 15 amino acids. CDR1 is SGHNT, CDR2 YENEEA, per germline. V was shortened by 2 bases and J by 0 bases, with 10 bases between the two germline ends. This chain connects TRBV11-3 to TRBJ1-1, with a possible D match to TRBD1 (5 bases). Specimen: blood, collected from a patient whose treatment included radiotherapy and nephrectomy. The source is an older woman with renal cell carcinoma. In DNA, the CDR3 is TGTGCCAGCAGCTTACCCGGGACGGTGAACACTGAAGCTTTCTTT. Encoded protein: CASSLPGTVNTEAFF.